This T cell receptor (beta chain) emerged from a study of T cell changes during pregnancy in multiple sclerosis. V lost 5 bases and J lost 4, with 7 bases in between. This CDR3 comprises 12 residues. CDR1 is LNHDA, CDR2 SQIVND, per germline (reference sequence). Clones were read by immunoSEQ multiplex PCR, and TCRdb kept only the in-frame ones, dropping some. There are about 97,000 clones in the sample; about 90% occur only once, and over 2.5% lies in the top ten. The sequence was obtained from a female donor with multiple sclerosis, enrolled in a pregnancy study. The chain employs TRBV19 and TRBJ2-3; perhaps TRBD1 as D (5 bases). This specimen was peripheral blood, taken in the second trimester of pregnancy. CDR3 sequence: CASSWGPDTQYF. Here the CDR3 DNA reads TGTGCCAGTAGTTGGGGCCCAGATACGCAGTATTTT. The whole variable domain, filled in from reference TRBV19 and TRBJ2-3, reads DGGITQSPKYLFRKEGQNVTLSCEQNLNHDAMYWYRQDPGQGLRLIYYSQIVNDFQKGDIAEGYSVSREKKESFPLTVTSAQKNPTAFYLCASSWGPDTQYFGPGTRLTVL.